This note documents a single TCR beta chain sequence. There is no known antigen for this receptor. Per-nucleotide qualities are absent, and no much larger clonotype sits a single base away. The source of the sample is a study of CD8 T cells in ankylosing spondylitis (dated by TCRdb to about 2017). Regarding the complete study: To find TCR variants linked to disease, the study profiled T cell receptor beta repertoires in ankylosing spondylitis patients and healthy donors. The full study cohort was made up of about two dozen ankylosing spondylitis patients and over 90 healthy donors. Samples of peripheral blood were taken, and for ankylosing spondylitis patients, synovial fluid was collected as well.

TCRdb records Illumina HiSeq 2500 as the sequencer. TCR beta libraries were prepared by quantitative 5'-RACE with molecular barcodes. In the authors' own workflow: A new computational method based on a probabilistic model of VDJ rearrangement was used to identify disease-linked TCR variants. TCRdb cleaned the public reads at Q25 with fastp, built clones with MiXCR and kept in-frame beta chains. Entries that share a CDR3 protein sequence are merged under the most common genes and DNA. TCRdb's processing, not the study's, gives the V and J calls here. The sample table shows under 400,000 distinct CDR3 sequences, and 11% are seen once. The ten largest account for about 10% of the sample. On the study overall, not on this receptor specifically: Blood from ankylosing spondylitis patients appeared to be characterized by a TCR beta motif composed of about eight highly homologous amino acid variants. Some motif variants were previously reported in synovial fluid and blood of reactive arthritis patients, suggesting common disease-initiation mechanisms. The disease-linked clones were reported as significantly enriched in matched synovial fluid samples from ankylosing spondylitis patients. A CD8+ phenotype was shown by the disease-linked clones, which were found at relatively low frequencies in peripheral blood.

V is pared back by 6 bases and J by 3 bases, with 9 bases lying between the germline termini. The CDR3 measures 13 amino acids from cysteine to phenylalanine. Of the read, only the CDR3 DNA is kept; its 39 bases are in frame from base 1. The chain links TRBV23-1 with TRBJ1-5; the D gene is possibly TRBD1, with 6 bases matching. TRBV23-1 is known as an ORF, though its function is uncertain. Input material: blood, either unsorted or a sorted T cell fraction (not recorded which). The clonotype comes from a female donor with ankylosing spondylitis or in good health (not recorded which). The DNA sequence is given as TGCGCCAGCAGAAGGACAGTCAATCAGCCCCAGCATTTT. This sequence encodes CASRRTVNQPQHF.